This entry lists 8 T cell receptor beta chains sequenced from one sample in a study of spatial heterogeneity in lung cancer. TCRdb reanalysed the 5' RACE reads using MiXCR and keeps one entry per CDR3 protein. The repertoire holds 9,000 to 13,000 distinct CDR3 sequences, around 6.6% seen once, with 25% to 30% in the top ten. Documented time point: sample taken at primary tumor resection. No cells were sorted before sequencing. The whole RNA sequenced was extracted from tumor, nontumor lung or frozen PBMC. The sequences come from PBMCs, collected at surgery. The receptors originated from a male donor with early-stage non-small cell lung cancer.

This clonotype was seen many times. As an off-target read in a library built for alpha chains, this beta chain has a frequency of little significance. In DNA, the CDR3 is TGTGCCAGCAGCTTAGGAGGGGGGCGAGAGACCCAGTACTTC. It is translated as CASSLGGGRETQYF. The chain joins TRBV7-2 to TRBJ2-5, with D perhaps being TRBD1 or TRBD2 (6 bases each). The germline CDR1 and CDR2 sequences are SGHTA and FQGNSA. There are 14 residues in the CDR3. The ends were cut back, 1 base at V and 4 bases at J, with 10 bases in the middle.

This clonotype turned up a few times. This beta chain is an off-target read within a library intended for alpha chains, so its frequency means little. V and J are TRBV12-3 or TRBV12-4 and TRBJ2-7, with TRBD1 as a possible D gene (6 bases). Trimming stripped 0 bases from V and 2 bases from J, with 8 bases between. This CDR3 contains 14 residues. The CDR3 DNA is TGTGCCAGCAGTTTAGCCAGGGGAGCCTACGAGCAGTACTTC. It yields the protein CASSLARGAYEQYF.

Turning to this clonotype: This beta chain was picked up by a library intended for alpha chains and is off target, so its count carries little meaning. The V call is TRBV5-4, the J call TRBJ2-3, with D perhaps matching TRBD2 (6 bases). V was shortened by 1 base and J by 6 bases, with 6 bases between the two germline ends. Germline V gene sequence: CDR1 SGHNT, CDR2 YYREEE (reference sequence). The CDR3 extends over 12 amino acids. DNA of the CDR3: TGTGCCAGCAGCTTGAGCGGGGATACGCAGTATTTT. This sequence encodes CASSLSGDTQYF.

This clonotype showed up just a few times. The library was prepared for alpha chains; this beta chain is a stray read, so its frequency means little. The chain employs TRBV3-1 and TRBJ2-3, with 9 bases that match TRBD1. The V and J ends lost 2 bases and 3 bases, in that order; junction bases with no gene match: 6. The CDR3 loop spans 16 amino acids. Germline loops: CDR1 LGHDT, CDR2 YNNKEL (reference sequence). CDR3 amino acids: CASSQSTGGRTDTQYF. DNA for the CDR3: TGTGCCAGCAGCCAATCCACAGGGGGCCGTACAGATACGCAGTATTTT.

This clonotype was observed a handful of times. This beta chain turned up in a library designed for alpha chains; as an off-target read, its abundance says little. DNA of the CDR3: TGCGCCAGCAGCGGAAACTCGGCTGGCTACACCTTC. Its protein product is CASSGNSAGYTF. V and J are TRBV5-1 and TRBJ1-2; D remains ambiguous. In germline, CDR1 is SGHRS, CDR2 YFSETQ. The V end was cut by 4 bases, the J end by 7 bases, with 11 bases between. This CDR3 is 12 amino acids long.

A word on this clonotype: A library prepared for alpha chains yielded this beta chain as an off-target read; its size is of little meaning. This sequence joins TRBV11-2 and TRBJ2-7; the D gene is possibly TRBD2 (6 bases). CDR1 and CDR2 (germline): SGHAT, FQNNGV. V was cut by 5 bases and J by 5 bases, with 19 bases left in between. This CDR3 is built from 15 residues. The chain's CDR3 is CASSRGRGNHHEQYF. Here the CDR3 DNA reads TGTGCCAGCAGCCGTGGACGGGGGAATCACCACGAGCAGTACTTC.

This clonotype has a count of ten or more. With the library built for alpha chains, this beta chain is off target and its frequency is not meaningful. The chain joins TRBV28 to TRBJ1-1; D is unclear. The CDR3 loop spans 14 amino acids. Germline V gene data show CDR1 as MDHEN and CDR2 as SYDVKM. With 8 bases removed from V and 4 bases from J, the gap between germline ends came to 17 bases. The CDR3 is CASGVKGSATEAFF. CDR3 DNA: TGTGCCAGCGGGGTTAAGGGATCTGCCACTGAAGCTTTCTTT. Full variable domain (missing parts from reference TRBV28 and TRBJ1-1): DVKVTQSSRYLVKRTGEKVFLECVQDMDHENMFWYRQDPGLGLRLIYFSYDVKMKEKGDIPEGYSVSREKKERFSLILESASTNQTSMYLCASGVKGSATEAFFGQGTRLTVV.

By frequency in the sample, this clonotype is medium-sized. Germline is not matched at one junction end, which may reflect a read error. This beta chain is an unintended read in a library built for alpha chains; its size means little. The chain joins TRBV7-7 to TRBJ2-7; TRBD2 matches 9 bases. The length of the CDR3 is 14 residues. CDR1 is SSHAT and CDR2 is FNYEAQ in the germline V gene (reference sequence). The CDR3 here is CASSLAGGHYEQYF. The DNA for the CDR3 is TGTGCTAGCAGCTTGGCGGGAGGGCACTACGAGCAGTACTTC.